The 14 T cell receptor beta chains in this list originate from one sample, sequenced in a study of T cell clonality in common variable immunodeficiency (dated by TCRdb to about 2015). General findings and caveats noted by the study authors: Fewer deletions and N-nucleotide insertions were reportedly observed in CVID TCRbeta sequences, and highly modified clones with 13 or more V deletions were reportedly absent from CVID TCRbeta sequences.

The protocol used for the library was the immunoSEQ multiplex PCR assay. Held by TCRdb, this immuneACCESS table contains in-frame sequences only and omits some clones. Under half of the omission traces to an unresolved V gene where checked; the cause of the rest is unknown. Listed for this sample are roughly 34,000 clones, none observed only a single time. Around 28% of the sample is in the top ten clones. Which antigens these TCRs recognize remains unknown. The sequencing input was peripheral blood mononuclear cells. The receptors stem from a human donor with common variable immunodeficiency.

This clone was seen at least ten times. The sequence runs out 3 residues before the end of the CDR3; the remainder is reconstructed from the germline J gene. The rearrangement uses TRBV5-4 and TRBJ2-4; the match to TRBD1 covers 9 bases. CDR3 length: 16 residues. V dropped 4 bases and J dropped 1; count of bases not matched to a gene: 6. CDR1 and CDR2 (germline): SGHNT, YYREEE (reference sequence). The CDR3 DNA, read in part, is TGTGCCAGCAGCATTGGGACAGGGACGGCCAAAAACATT. It codes for CASSIGTGTAKNI. The CDR3 in its entirety is CASSIGTGTAKNIQYF.

This clone was seen many times. Read sequence stops 3 residues before the CDR3 end, and the germline J gene provides the missing end. The V and J genes are TRBV29-1 and TRBJ1-2; 9 bases map to TRBD1. The trim removed 7 bases at V and 2 bases at J, leaving 5 bases unmatched. In germline, CDR1 is SQVTM, CDR2 ANQGSEA. The CDR3 loop spans 13 amino acids. The CDR3 here is CSAGQGSNYGYTF. The sequenced part of the CDR3 DNA is TGCAGCGCAGGACAGGGGAGCAACTATGGC. The full variable domain, its missing parts supplied by reference TRBV29-1 and TRBJ1-2, is SAVISQKPSRDICQRGTSLTIQCQVDSQVTMMFWYRQQPGQSLTLIATANQGSEATYESGFVIDKFPISRPNLTFSTLTVSNMSPEDSSIYLCSAGQGSNYGYTFGSGTRLTVV.

This clone was seen more than once but under ten times. Sequencing ends 3 residues short of the CDR3 end; the germline J gene provides the rest. V usage is TRBV18 and J usage is TRBJ2-3; 14 bases line up with TRBD2. Germline V gene lookup returns CDR1 KGHSH and CDR2 LQKENI. J gave up 2 bases and V 2 bases, and 6 bases lay outside the gene matches. The CDR3 totals 18 residues. CDR3 region: CASSPGTSGRTTTDTQYF. The CDR3 DNA, read in part, is TGTGCCAGCTCACCAGGGACTAGCGGGAGAACTACCACAGATACG.

Remarks on this clone: The read falls 3 residues short of the CDR3 end, and the missing part is taken from the germline J gene. The chain carries TRBV29-1 and TRBJ1-2; D might be TRBD1 (6 bases). V was cut by 6 bases and J by 5 bases, with 19 bases left in between. CDR3 length: 14 residues. The germline gives CDR1 SQVTM, CDR2 ANQGSEA. The DNA read from the CDR3 is TGCAGCGTCAGTTTTGGGGGCGCCTGGTATGGC. Translating gives CSVSFGGAWYG. The complete CDR3 reads CSVSFGGAWYGYTF.

This clone has at least ten counts. The read ends 3 residues shy of where the CDR3 ends; the end is completed using the germline J gene. The rearrangement links TRBV20-1 to TRBJ1-5, with TRBD1 identical over 8 bases. Trimming at V came to 0 bases and at J to 6 bases, leaving 7 bases not matched to a gene. The germline gives CDR1 DFQATT, CDR2 SNEGSKA (reference sequence). This CDR3 spans 15 amino acids. This CDR3 reads CSARDPRQGSQPQHF. CDR3 bases read: TGCAGTGCTAGAGATCCCCGACAGGGGAGTCAGCCC.

Comments on this clone: The read gets to within 3 residues of the CDR3 end, and the germline J gene fills in the rest. This chain joins TRBV6-2 or TRBV6-3 and TRBJ2-1, with 14 bases aligning to TRBD2. V dropped 4 bases and J dropped 6; count of bases not matched to a gene: 2. CDR1 is MNHEY, CDR2 SVGEGT, per germline. CDR3 length: 15 amino acids. The sequenced CDR3 bases are TGTGCCAGCAGTTCCGGGACTAGCGGGAGCAATGAG. Its translation: CASSSGTSGSNE. The CDR3 in full is CASSSGTSGSNEQFF.

This clone was recorded many times. The read finishes 3 residues shy of the CDR3 end, and the germline J gene is used to complete it. The chain joins TRBV29-1 to TRBJ2-3; 7 bases map to TRBD1. CDR3 size: 14 residues. CDR1 and CDR2 (germline): SQVTM, ANQGSEA. Trimming cost V 4 bases and J 2 bases; bases outside gene matches: 6. The CDR3 sequence is CSVGNRGDTDTQYF. The sequenced part of the CDR3 DNA is TGCAGCGTTGGAAACAGGGGAGACACAGATACG.

This clone was counted between two and nine times. The observed sequence ends 3 residues before the CDR3 terminus, with the missing tail filled in from the germline J gene. V gene TRBV7-9 combines with J gene TRBJ2-1, with TRBD2 identical over 11 bases. V trimming: 5 bases; J trimming: 8 bases; junction bases outside the gene matches: 8. This CDR3 is built from 15 residues. The germline V gene has CDR1 SEHNR and CDR2 FQNEAQ (reference sequence). The sequenced part of the CDR3 DNA is TGTGCCAGCAGCCCTCTAGCGGGAGGCCGCCATGAG. Protein product: CASSPLAGGRHE. The whole CDR3 protein is CASSPLAGGRHEQFF.

This clone was seen a few times. Read data end 3 residues before the CDR3 end; the end is taken from the germline J gene. J is TRBJ1-5 and V is TRBV19; TRBD1 aligns across 7 bases. Trimming at V came to 10 bases and at J to 5 bases, leaving 11 bases not matched to a gene. Germline V gives CDR1 LNHDA, CDR2 SQIVND (reference sequence). This CDR3 is built from 14 residues. The sequenced CDR3 bases are TGTGCCACTTCTGCGACAGGGTTTTATCAGCCC. It specifies CATSATGFYQP. The full CDR3 protein is CATSATGFYQPQHF.

Regarding this clone: The read stops 3 residues short of the end of the CDR3; the missing end is completed from the germline J gene. This chain links TRBV30 with TRBJ2-1; D possibly corresponds to TRBD1 (6 bases). The CDR3 consists of 13 residues. Germline lookup yields CDR1 GTSNPN and CDR2 SVGIG (reference sequence). Trimming cost V 4 bases and J 2 bases, with 9 bases left between them. This chain's CDR3 is CAWNRDTYNEQFF. The sequenced CDR3 bases are TGTGCCTGGAACAGGGACACCTACAATGAG. The whole variable domain, filled in from reference TRBV30 and TRBJ2-1, reads SQTIHQWPATLVQPVGSPLSLECTVEGTSNPNLYWYRQAAGRGLQLLFYSVGIGQISSEVPQNLSASRPQDRQFILSSKKLLLSDSGFYLCAWNRDTYNEQFFGPGTRLTVL.

This clone appeared many times. The read terminates 3 residues before the CDR3 end, so the remaining end is supplied by the germline J gene. Other DNA variants within this sample encode the same CDR3. V usage is TRBV7-2 and J usage is TRBJ2-3; D might be TRBD1 (6 bases). The CDR3 runs to 15 residues. Germline CDR1 reads SGHTA; CDR2 reads FQGNSA. V was pared by 4 bases and J by 0 bases, with 11 bases between. The DNA read from the CDR3 is TGTGCCAGCAGCTCCGGACAGACCAGCACAGATACG. It translates to CASSSGQTSTDT. The complete CDR3 sequence is CASSSGQTSTDTQYF. The full variable domain, in which reference TRBV7-2 and TRBJ2-3 provide the parts outside the CDR3, is GAGVSQSPSNKVTEKGKDVELRCDPISGHTALYWYRQSLGQGLEFLIYFQGNSAPDKSGLPSDRFSAERTGGSVSTLTIQRTQQEDSAVYLCASSSGQTSTDTQYFGPGTRLTVL.

The sample holds a few counts of this clone. The CDR3 end lies 3 residues beyond the end of the read and is filled in from the germline J gene. The chain uses TRBV2 and TRBJ2-7, with a tentative D call TRBD1 (5 bases). The CDR3 loop spans 10 amino acids. CDR1 is SNHLY, CDR2 FYNNEI, per germline. V lost 8 bases to trimming and J lost 5 bases, with 7 bases between them. The sequenced part of the CDR3 DNA is TGTGCCAGCGAAGGGGACGAG. The encoded protein is CASEGDE. In full, the CDR3 is CASEGDEQYF.

Many counts were recorded for this clone. The read is 3 residues too short to cover the CDR3 end, so that end is filled in from the germline J gene. The chain carries TRBV19 and TRBJ2-4, with TRBD1 matching 8 bases. Trimming removed 5 bases from V and 1 base from J; junction bases left unmatched: 7. The CDR3 totals 16 residues. Germline lookup yields CDR1 LNHDA and CDR2 SQIVND (reference sequence). The sequenced part of the CDR3 DNA is TGTGCCAGTAGTGACCCAGGACAGGGCGCCAAAAACATT. It is translated as CASSDPGQGAKNI. The entire CDR3 is CASSDPGQGAKNIQYF.

At least ten counts were recorded for this clone. The missing CDR3 end, 3 residues past where the read stops, is filled in from the germline J gene. The chain carries TRBV18 and TRBJ2-7; a weak D match, TRBD2 (6 bases). CDR1 KGHSH and CDR2 LQKENI come from the germline V gene. The V and J ends lost 0 bases and 2 bases respectively, with 11 bases between them. There are 15 residues in the CDR3. The DNA read from the CDR3 is TGTGCCAGCTCACCACCGGGACTTCCCGCCTACGAG. Amino acids: CASSPPGLPAYE. The full CDR3 is CASSPPGLPAYEQYF.